One and the same sample provided the 10 T cell receptor beta chains below, sequenced in a study of human T cells and chemical hapten exposure (dated by TCRdb to the early 2020s). The intended sense of this specimen's time point label: patch test 1, 2 weeks after DPC sensitization. This specimen's treatment or condition label, interpreted: therapeutic diphenylcyclopropenone sensitization with weekly scalp DPC. Libraries were constructed by RACE. Sequencing was performed on a NextSeq 500. In-frame beta chains were kept once TCRdb had trimmed the public reads at Q25 with fastp and called clones with MiXCR. Each record represents a unique CDR3 protein, reported with the most common genes and DNA among its rows. The sample records around 300,000 distinct CDR3 sequences, around 7% of which are singletons. Of the sample, less than 10% is held by the ten largest clones. Sequences were derived from whole blood, sampled in connection with sensitization to the hapten diphenylcyclopropenone (DPC). Source of these receptors: a woman aged 18-29 years with alopecia areata. Some clones in this sample may be carry-over from other donors' samples.

The V gene is TRBV10-3, the J gene TRBJ2-3, with D perhaps TRBD2 (6 bases). Germline CDR1 ENHRY, CDR2 SYGVKD. CDR3 length equals 15 residues. Trimming shortened V by 2 bases and J by 4 bases, and 13 bases separated the two germline ends. The CDR3 coding sequence is TGTGCCATCAGTGAGCTGTCTAGCGCGGCAGATACGCAGTATTTT. Amino acid sequence: CAISELSSAADTQYF.

This clonotype occurred many times. The CDR3 coding sequence is TGCGCCAGCAGCCAAGATAGGGCTAGCGGGGGGGGATACAATGAGCAGTTCTTC. Amino acid sequence: CASSQDRASGGGYNEQFF. The V call is TRBV4-3, the J call TRBJ2-1; 12 bases align to TRBD2. CDR1 is LGHNA and CDR2 is YSLEER in the germline V gene. The J segment lost 4 bases and the V segment lost 0 bases, leaving 7 bases of the junction unmatched. The CDR3 spans 18 residues.

This clonotype was detected a few times. The rearrangement uses TRBV28 and TRBJ1-2; no firm D call. Trimming shortened V by 8 bases and J by 6 bases, and 10 bases separated the two germline ends. This CDR3 region has 11 residues. Per the germline V gene, CDR1 is MDHEN and CDR2 is SYDVKM. The DNA of the CDR3 is TGTGCCAGCGTCGCGGTAGATGGCTACACCTTC. This gives the protein CASVAVDGYTF.

The J gene is TRBJ1-2, the V gene TRBV10-3; no clear D. The CDR3 extends over 14 amino acids. V lost 6 bases, J lost 0 bases, and 11 bases lay in between. Germline V gene lookup returns CDR1 ENHRY and CDR2 SYGVKD. DNA of the CDR3: TGTGCCATCAGAAACTCAGAAACTAACTATGGCTACACCTTC. Protein: CAIRNSETNYGYTF.

There are many counts of this clonotype. The chain is built from TRBV18 and TRBJ2-3; D remains ambiguous. The CDR3 length is 16 residues. Germline V gene lookup returns CDR1 KGHSH and CDR2 LQKENI. The V end lost 4 bases, the J end lost 0 bases, and 14 bases lay between the germline ends. The CDR3 nucleotides read TGTGCCAGCTCACAAACACCACCCTCTAGCACAGATACGCAGTATTTT. Its protein is CASSQTPPSSTDTQYF.

This clonotype occurred many times. This sequence joins TRBV7-2 and TRBJ2-1; D is possibly TRBD2 (6 bases). Per the germline V gene, CDR1 is SGHTA and CDR2 is FQGNSA. The CDR3 totals 16 residues. Trimming removed 1 base from V and 0 bases from J, with 10 bases in between. The CDR3 reads CASSLVGGTSYNEQFF. The CDR3 nucleotides read TGTGCCAGCAGCTTAGTAGGAGGGACCTCCTACAATGAGCAGTTCTTC.

This clonotype has ten or more counts. The chain combines TRBV5-1 with TRBJ2-1, with TRBD2 identical over 12 bases. Trimming removed 0 bases from V and 9 bases from J; junction bases left unmatched: 7. Germline V CDR1 and CDR2: SGHRS, YFSETQ. The CDR3 runs 16 residues. The CDR3 spells CASSLAPSGGAGEQFF. The DNA of the CDR3 is TGCGCCAGCAGCTTGGCCCCTAGCGGGGGGGCCGGTGAGCAGTTCTTC. Looking up the rest from reference TRBV5-1 and TRBJ2-1 gives the full variable domain: KAGVTQTPRYLIKTRGQQVTLSCSPISGHRSVSWYQQTPGQGLQFLFEYFSETQRNKGNFPGRFSGRQFSNSRSEMNVSTLELGDSALYLCASSLAPSGGAGEQFFGPGTRLTVL.

For the CDR3, the DNA is TGTGCCAGCAGTGACTCGGGGGATCTCTCTGGGGCCAACGTCCTGACTTTC. Amino acids: CASSDSGDLSGANVLTF. The rearrangement joins TRBV6-4 to TRBJ2-6; either TRBD1 or TRBD2 may supply D (5 bases each). V lost 0 bases to trimming and J lost 0 bases, with 9 bases between them. This CDR3 region has 17 residues. CDR1 and CDR2 from the germline V gene are MRHNA and SNTAGT.

The chain couples TRBV5-1 to TRBJ2-2; possible D gene TRBD1, 5 bases. This CDR3 contains 15 residues. Germline CDR1 reads SGHRS; CDR2 reads YFSETQ. V dropped 0 bases and J dropped 1 base, with 7 bases sitting between them. CDR3: CASSLVGENTGELFF. The DNA of the CDR3 is TGCGCCAGCAGCTTGGTAGGGGAGAACACCGGGGAGCTGTTTTTT. Complete variable domain (other parts from reference TRBV5-1 and TRBJ2-2): KAGVTQTPRYLIKTRGQQVTLSCSPISGHRSVSWYQQTPGQGLQFLFEYFSETQRNKGNFPGRFSGRQFSNSRSEMNVSTLELGDSALYLCASSLVGENTGELFFGEGSRLTVL.

The sample holds a few counts of this clonotype. V gene TRBV4-2 combines with J gene TRBJ1-1; TRBD1 aligns across 8 bases. Trimming removed 4 bases from V and 4 bases from J; junction bases left unmatched: 5. The CDR3 runs 14 residues. Germline V CDR1 and CDR2: LGHNA, YNFKEQ. The CDR3 DNA follows: TGTGCCAGCAGCCTGGACAGGGCAGCCACTGAAGCTTTCTTT. It specifies CASSLDRAATEAFF.